These 8 T cell receptor beta chains share one sample of origin, sequenced in a study of PD-L1 blockade in urothelial cancer. The method was immunoSEQ multiplex PCR; TCRdb's version includes in-frame clones alone and lacks a portion of them. This repertoire shows tens of thousands of clones, 90% found once; its top ten account for around 1.6%. Time point of the sample: pretreatment peripheral blood. The sequenced sample was PBMCs, obtained around atezolizumab (anti-PD-L1) treatment. These receptor sequences come from a man aged 55 to 70 with urothelial cancer.

The chain joins TRBV7-6 to TRBJ2-1; D may be TRBD1 (6 bases). The CDR3 loop spans 16 amino acids. Trimming removed 1 base at V and 0 bases at J, with 10 bases between. Germline-derived CDR1 and CDR2 are SGHVS and FNYEAQ. The CDR3 protein is CASSLGGHISYNEQFF. Written as DNA, the CDR3 is TGTGCCAGCAGCTTAGGGGGACATATCTCCTACAATGAGCAGTTCTTC.

The chain is built from TRBV7-2 and TRBJ2-5; no clear D gene. Germline V CDR1 and CDR2: SGHTA, FQGNSA. The CDR3 spans 12 residues. Trimming removed 5 bases at V and 0 bases at J, with 4 bases between. Written as DNA, the CDR3 is TGTGCCAGCAGCCGAGACCAAGAGACCCAGTACTTC. It yields the protein CASSRDQETQYF.

The chain couples TRBV5-8 to TRBJ2-1; TRBD1 aligns across 7 bases. This CDR3 spans 14 amino acids. The germline V gene has CDR1 SGHTS and CDR2 YDEGEE. With 0 bases clipped from V and 9 bases from J, the junction kept 6 bases outside the gene matches. CDR3 in DNA: TGTGCCAGCAGCTTGGCCGCCAGGGGGACTGAGCAGTTCTTC. It specifies CASSLAARGTEQFF.

The V and J genes are TRBV5-6 and TRBJ1-2, with a weak D call TRBD1 (5 bases). Germline V lookup: CDR1 SGHDT, CDR2 YYEEEE. V lost 2 bases and J lost 0, with 11 bases in between. This CDR3 is 15 amino acids long. In DNA, the CDR3 is TGTGCCAGCAGCTTACGGGGGTTGGCTAACTATGGCTACACCTTC. It is translated as CASSLRGLANYGYTF.

The V gene is TRBV4-3, the J gene TRBJ2-2, with 7 bases matching TRBD1. The germline V gene has CDR1 LGHNA and CDR2 YSLEER. Losses at the gene ends were 1 base for V and 7 bases for J; bases not matched to a gene: 9. The CDR3 contains 16 residues. CDR3 amino acids: CASSQVSQGVGGELFF. The CDR3 DNA is TGCGCCAGCAGCCAAGTTTCCCAGGGGGTCGGCGGGGAGCTGTTTTTT.

V gene TRBV28 combines with J gene TRBJ2-5, with 7 bases fitting TRBD1. Germline V gene lookup returns CDR1 MDHEN and CDR2 SYDVKM. The J segment lost 5 bases and the V segment lost 3 bases, leaving 6 bases of the junction unmatched. The CDR3 spans 14 residues. For the CDR3, the DNA is TGTGCCAGCAGTTTGCCCAGGGGGTTGGAGACCCAGTACTTC. Protein product: CASSLPRGLETQYF.

The chain uses TRBV5-1 and TRBJ1-2; 7 nucleotides match TRBD1. The CDR3 has 15 residues. The germline V gene has CDR1 SGHRS and CDR2 YFSETQ. V was pared by 4 bases and J by 0 bases, with 6 bases of the junction left unmatched. CDR3 sequence reads: CASSSSGTANYGYTF. CDR3 coding DNA: TGCGCCAGCAGCAGCTCCGGGACAGCTAACTATGGCTACACCTTC.

The chain is built from TRBV19 and TRBJ2-7; the match to TRBD1 covers 7 bases. The germline V gene encodes CDR1 LNHDA and CDR2 SQIVND (reference sequence). The trim removed 6 bases at V and 0 bases at J, leaving 5 bases unmatched. The CDR3 runs 14 residues. CDR3 region: CASSFRDSSYEQYF. CDR3 nucleotides: TGTGCCAGTAGCTTCCGGGACAGCTCCTACGAGCAGTACTTC.